The 12 T cell receptor beta chains in this list originate from one sample, sequenced in a study of regulatory T cells in long-lasting Graves disease. CDR3 regions were amplified by Arm-PCR using iRepertoire HTBI primers to build TCR beta libraries. TCRdb processed the multiplex PCR reads anew with MiXCR; each CDR3 protein has one entry. The sample lists around 330,000 distinct CDR3 sequences; over 15% were seen once. Indicated time point: newly diagnosed GD, antithyroid drugs for less than 3 months. After RNA was extracted from PBMCs, the TCR library was made from it. The source material was peripheral blood mononuclear cells (PBMCs), sampled at new diagnosis, from a patient treated with antithyroid drugs. The receptors shown here come from a female donor with Graves disease.

This clonotype was observed at least ten times. The rearrangement links TRBV3-1 to TRBJ1-2; D gene uncertain. This CDR3 has 11 residues. The ends were cut back, 3 bases at V and 5 bases at J, with 4 bases in the middle. Looked up from germline, CDR1 is LGHDT and CDR2 is YNNKEL (reference sequence). The CDR3 DNA reads as TGTGCCAGCAGCCAGGAATATGGCTACACCTTC. Protein sequence: CASSQEYGYTF.

This clonotype was counted many times. This rearrangement joins TRBV5-6 to TRBJ1-1; unclear D gene. The CDR3 spans 14 residues. Germline V lookup: CDR1 SGHDT, CDR2 YYEEEE. Trimming cost V 4 bases and J 0 bases, with 10 bases left between them. The CDR3 protein is CASSPSRLNTEAFF. The CDR3, as DNA: TGTGCCAGCAGCCCGTCGCGACTGAACACTGAAGCTTTCTTT.

For this clonotype: A much larger clone lies one base from this, so it may be a read error. V gene TRBV6-2 or TRBV6-3 combines with J gene TRBJ2-7; D is uncertain. This CDR3 is built from 14 residues. The V gene's germline CDR1 is MNHEY and CDR2 SVGEGT. CDR3 sequence reads: CASTQGPLSCEQYF. As DNA, the CDR3 is TGTGCCAGCACCCAAGGACCGCTCTCCTGCGAGCAGTACTTC.

This clonotype was recorded many times. V is TRBV11-3 and J is TRBJ2-2; TRBD1 agrees at 10 bases. CDR3 length: 14 residues. J gave up 8 bases and V 11 bases, and 11 bases lay outside the gene matches. Looked up from germline, CDR1 is SGHNT and CDR2 is YENEEA. The CDR3 region has the DNA TGTGCCGAAGGGAGACAGGGGGCTTCTGGGGAGCTGTTTTTT. This sequence encodes CAEGRQGASGELFF.

In this sample, this clonotype turned up many times. This rearrangement joins TRBV28 to TRBJ2-4; tentative D call: TRBD1 (6 bases). V lost 7 bases, J lost 6 bases, and 13 bases lay in between. Germline values: CDR1 MDHEN, CDR2 SYDVKM. The CDR3 totals 13 residues. The CDR3 sequence is CASNPEGGNIQYF. The CDR3 bases are TGTGCCAGCAACCCGGAAGGGGGAAACATTCAGTACTTC. Looking up the rest from reference TRBV28 and TRBJ2-4 gives the full variable domain: DVKVTQSSRYLVKRTGEKVFLECVQDMDHENMFWYRQDPGLGLRLIYFSYDVKMKEKGDIPEGYSVSREKKERFSLILESASTNQTSMYLCASNPEGGNIQYFGAGTRLSVL.

In its sample, this clonotype was seen many times. V gene TRBV10-3 combines with J gene TRBJ2-5, with TRBD2 as a possible D gene (6 bases). The CDR3 extends over 16 amino acids. Trimming cost V 2 bases and J 2 bases, with 15 bases left between them. Germline-derived CDR1 and CDR2 are ENHRY and SYGVKD. The CDR3 loop is CAISEMWEAPQETQYF. The CDR3 nucleotides are TGTGCCATCAGTGAGATGTGGGAGGCCCCACAAGAGACCCAGTACTTC.

V is TRBV12-3 or TRBV12-4 and J is TRBJ2-3; either TRBD1 or TRBD2 may fit D (5 bases each). V lost 5 bases and J 7 bases, leaving 7 bases between the germline ends. This CDR3 spans 11 amino acids. The CDR3 is CASSPGHTQYF. CDR3 DNA: TGTGCCAGCAGTCCGGGGCATACGCAGTATTTT.

This clonotype showed up many times. The chain is built from TRBV5-4 and TRBJ2-7, with D possibly being TRBD2 (6 bases). Germline-derived CDR1 and CDR2 are SGHNT and YYREEE (reference sequence). The germline V and J ends were trimmed by 2 bases and 2 bases, with 11 bases remaining between them. This CDR3 contains 14 residues. The CDR3 loop is CASSFGGSAYEQYF. The CDR3 region has the DNA TGTGCCAGCAGCTTCGGGGGTTCGGCCTACGAGCAGTACTTC.

This clonotype was observed a few times. This chain uses TRBV29-1 with TRBJ1-2; the D gene is possibly TRBD1 (6 bases). This CDR3 is built from 14 residues. The germline V gene encodes CDR1 SQVTM and CDR2 ANQGSEA. Trimming removed 3 bases from V and 2 bases from J, with 13 bases in between. CDR3 in DNA: TGCAGCGTTGAGAAGGGGGATGCGAACTATGGCTACACCTTC. This codes for CSVEKGDANYGYTF.

This clonotype was detected many times. V gene TRBV27 combines with J gene TRBJ2-2; 11 nucleotides line up with TRBD2. This CDR3 comprises 15 residues. The germline V gene has CDR1 MNHEY and CDR2 SMNVEV (reference sequence). Trimming cost V 2 bases and J 8 bases; bases outside gene matches: 4. The CDR3 here is CASSLASGGSGELFF. The CDR3 DNA sequence: TGTGCCAGCAGTTTAGCTAGCGGGGGGTCGGGGGAGCTGTTTTTT.

V and J are TRBV5-1 and TRBJ2-1; D perhaps matches TRBD1 (5 bases). V dropped 5 bases and J dropped 7 bases, with 19 bases sitting between them. Germline V gene sequence: CDR1 SGHRS, CDR2 YFSETQ. The CDR3 has 15 residues. CDR3 sequence (DNA): TGCGCCAGCAGTCCCAAGGGGTCCCTGGGGAATGAGCAGTTCTTC. This gives the protein CASSPKGSLGNEQFF.

The chain has TRBV2 and TRBJ2-6; the match to TRBD1 covers 7 bases. The CDR3 length is 14 residues. Germline assignment: CDR1 SNHLY and CDR2 FYNNEI. The V and J ends lost 6 bases and 4 bases, in that order; junction bases with no gene match: 3. The CDR3 loop reads CASRTGSGANVLTF. CDR3 nucleotide sequence: TGTGCCAGCAGGACAGGGTCCGGGGCCAACGTCCTGACTTTC.